The 9 T cell receptor beta chains listed next were all sequenced from one sample in a study of blood T cell repertoires in COVID-19. The protocol was immunoSEQ multiplex PCR, while the TCRdb copy is restricted to in-frame clones and leaves out a portion. The table includes 90,000 to 140,000 clones, around 81% detected once. Sample: peripheral blood. The receptor set was obtained from an elderly man with acute or convalescent COVID-19.

The V call is TRBV18, the J call TRBJ2-1; tentatively, D is TRBD1 (6 bases). Germline CDR1 reads KGHSH; CDR2 reads LQKENI. Trimming took off 8 bases at V and 8 bases at J, with 19 bases between the two ends. The CDR3 loop spans 14 amino acids. The chain's CDR3 is CASAQDSEEDEQFF. CDR3 nucleotides: TGTGCCAGCGCTCAGGACAGTGAAGAAGATGAGCAGTTCTTC.

The J gene is TRBJ2-7, the V gene TRBV5-1; D is undetermined. This CDR3 comprises 14 residues. Looked up from germline, CDR1 is SGHRS and CDR2 is YFSETQ. Trimming took 0 bases from V and 2 from J, leaving 9 bases between them. This CDR3 reads CASSLGRLAYEQYF. As DNA, the CDR3 is TGCGCCAGCAGCTTGGGCCGGCTAGCCTACGAGCAGTACTTC.

This clone was counted between two and nine times. The chain couples TRBV5-1 to TRBJ2-3; TRBD2 matches 12 bases. This CDR3 is 17 amino acids long. V trimming: 6 bases; J trimming: 0 bases; junction bases outside the gene matches: 8. In germline, CDR1 is SGHRS, CDR2 YFSETQ. The chain's CDR3 is CASKGTSGPPSTDTQYF. The CDR3 bases are TGCGCCAGCAAAGGGACTAGCGGGCCCCCTAGCACAGATACGCAGTATTTT. Full variable domain (missing parts from reference TRBV5-1 and TRBJ2-3): KAGVTQTPRYLIKTRGQQVTLSCSPISGHRSVSWYQQTPGQGLQFLFEYFSETQRNKGNFPGRFSGRQFSNSRSEMNVSTLELGDSALYLCASKGTSGPPSTDTQYFGPGTRLTVL.

V is TRBV19 and J is TRBJ1-1, with a possible D match to TRBD1 (5 bases). CDR3 length equals 15 residues. Germline loops: CDR1 LNHDA, CDR2 SQIVND (reference sequence). V lost 5 bases and J 0 bases, leaving 13 bases between the germline ends. The CDR3 DNA reads as TGTGCCAGTAGTCCCGGAGGGGTGATGAACACTGAAGCTTTCTTT. Translation: CASSPGGVMNTEAFF.

The gene calls are TRBV2 and TRBJ1-6; D not certain. The V gene lost 6 bases and the J gene lost 6 bases, with 9 bases spanning the gap. Germline CDR1 reads SNHLY; CDR2 reads FYNNEI. The CDR3 loop spans 13 amino acids. The CDR3 sequence is CASRPWSNSPLHF. The CDR3 DNA reads as TGTGCCAGCAGGCCATGGAGTAATTCACCCCTCCACTTT. The full variable domain, completed using reference TRBV2 and TRBJ1-6, is EPEVTQTPSHQVTQMGQEVILRCVPISNHLYFYWYRQILGQKVEFLVSFYNNEISEKSEIFDDQFSVERPDGSNFTLKIRSTKLEDSAMYFCASRPWSNSPLHFGNGTRLTVT.

This chain joins TRBV5-4 and TRBJ1-2, with 9 bases that match TRBD1. The CDR3 is 13 amino acids. After removal of 6 bases from V and 5 bases from J, the junction contained 5 bases not matched to a gene. CDR1 is SGHNT, CDR2 YYREEE, per germline (reference sequence). CDR3 in DNA: TGTGCCAGCAACCCAGACAGGGGGTATGGCTACACCTTC. As protein: CASNPDRGYGYTF. Full variable domain (outside the CDR3, taken from reference TRBV5-4 and TRBJ1-2): ETGVTQSPTHLIKTRGQQVTLRCSSQSGHNTVSWYQQALGQGPQFIFQYYREEENGRGNFPPRFSGLQFPNYSSELNVNALELDDSALYLCASNPDRGYGYTFGSGTRLTVV.

This clone came up once. The CDR3 region is CASSPVTGNTGELFF. The CDR3 DNA is TGTGCCAGCTCACCTGTTACAGGGAACACCGGGGAGCTGTTTTTT. V gene TRBV18 combines with J gene TRBJ2-2, with D perhaps TRBD1 (5 bases). Trimming stripped 3 bases from V and 1 base from J, with 9 bases between. CDR3 length: 15 amino acids. Germline assignment: CDR1 KGHSH and CDR2 LQKENI.

This chain connects TRBV28 to TRBJ1-5; D possibly corresponds to TRBD1 (5 bases). CDR1 is MDHEN and CDR2 is SYDVKM in the germline V gene. The CDR3 spans 14 residues. Trimming took 5 bases from V and 7 from J, leaving 15 bases between them. CDR3 sequence: CASSAFQGRQPQHF. CDR3 in DNA: TGTGCCAGCAGTGCTTTCCAGGGCCGACAGCCCCAGCATTTT.

The gene calls are TRBV19 and TRBJ1-4; 7 nucleotides line up with TRBD1. The CDR3 contains 15 residues. Per germline, CDR1 LNHDA and CDR2 SQIVND (reference sequence). V lost 4 bases, J lost 3 bases, and 5 bases stayed unmatched. The CDR3 spells CASSSLQGANEKLFF. The CDR3 DNA sequence: TGTGCCAGTAGTAGTCTCCAGGGGGCTAATGAAAAACTGTTTTTT.